Following are 28 T cell receptor beta chains from one sample sequenced in a study of blood T cell repertoires in COVID-19. Repertoires were generated with immunoSEQ multiplex PCR, while TCRdb's copy carries only in-frame clones and drops some. The data contain 400,000 to 450,000 clones, approximately 90% of them singletons. The sequenced sample was peripheral blood. Source of these receptors: a middle-aged woman with COVID-19, enrolled during active disease.

The rearrangement joins TRBV5-4 to TRBJ2-2; D is possibly TRBD1 (5 bases). This CDR3 is built from 16 residues. Germline V CDR1 and CDR2: SGHNT, YYREEE (reference sequence). Deletions cut 6 bases from V and 3 bases from J, with 18 bases between. The CDR3 region has the DNA TGTGCCAGCACCCCCAAGGCAGGGTCCCACACCGGGGAGCTGTTTTTT. This codes for CASTPKAGSHTGELFF.

The chain is built from TRBV7-3 and TRBJ1-1, with 9 bases matching TRBD1. Germline trimming cut 5 bases from V and 1 base from J; bases unmatched to any gene: 17. Germline V gene lookup returns CDR1 SGHTA and CDR2 FQGTGA. The CDR3 is made up of 19 amino acids. CDR3 bases: TGTGCCAGCAGCCCAACTAGGACAGGGGCAACGAGGGGGAACACTGAAGCTTTCTTT. Residues: CASSPTRTGATRGNTEAFF. The full variable domain, completed using reference TRBV7-3 and TRBJ1-1, is GAGVSQTPSNKVTEKGKYVELRCDPISGHTALYWYRQSLGQGPEFLIYFQGTGAADDSGLPNDRFFAVRPEGSVSTLKIQRTERGDSAVYLCASSPTRTGATRGNTEAFFGQGTRLTVV.

The CDR3 DNA reads TGTGCCAGTACCTCGACAGGGGTTAGCACAGATACGCAGTATTTT. Translating gives CASTSTGVSTDTQYF. The chain links TRBV19 to TRBJ2-3; 8 bases fit TRBD1. CDR3 length: 15 amino acids. V lost 7 bases, J lost 0 bases, and 6 bases stayed unmatched. From germline, CDR1 is LNHDA and CDR2 SQIVND (reference sequence).

This clone has a handful of counts. This same CDR3 is encoded by further DNA sequences in the sample. The CDR3 reads CASSLGQGSNQPQHF. CDR3 nucleotides: TGTGCCAGCAGCTTGGGACAGGGGAGCAATCAGCCCCAGCATTTT. The chain is built from TRBV5-6 and TRBJ1-5, with 8 bases matching TRBD1. J lost 1 base, V lost 0 bases, and 0 bases had no gene match. The CDR3 contains 15 residues. CDR1 is SGHDT and CDR2 is YYEEEE in the germline V gene. Combining the CDR3 with reference TRBV5-6 and TRBJ1-5 gives the whole variable domain DAGVTQSPTHLIKTRGQQVTLRCSPKSGHDTVSWYQQALGQGPQFIFQYYEEEERQRGNFPDRFSGHQFPNYSSELNVNALLLGDSALYLCASSLGQGSNQPQHFGDGTRLSIL.

The V gene is TRBV28, the J gene TRBJ1-5; 7 bases agree with TRBD1. The CDR3 totals 13 residues. Germline V lookup: CDR1 MDHEN, CDR2 SYDVKM. The J segment lost 7 bases and the V segment lost 6 bases, leaving 6 bases of the junction unmatched. CDR3 DNA sequence: TGTGCCAGCAGGCCCGACAGGGTACAGCCCCAGCATTTT. Protein product: CASRPDRVQPQHF.

CDR3: CATINNRGPGSGNTIYF. The CDR3 DNA reads TGTGCCACAATAAATAATAGGGGGCCCGGCTCTGGAAACACCATATATTTT. This rearrangement joins TRBV28 to TRBJ1-3, with TRBD1 matching 7 bases. V dropped 10 bases and J dropped 0; count of bases not matched to a gene: 15. The CDR3 is 17 amino acids. The germline gives CDR1 MDHEN, CDR2 SYDVKM.

The rearrangement links TRBV3-1 (or the pseudogene TRBV3-2) to TRBJ1-4, with 7 bases aligning to TRBD1. The CDR3 spans 15 residues. The V segment lost 1 base and the J segment 5 bases; nucleotides outside the gene matches: 4. Germline V gene data show CDR1 as LGHDT and CDR2 as YNNKEL (reference sequence). CDR3 bases: TGTGCCAGCAGCCAAGGGTCCAGGGGGAATGAAAAACTGTTTTTT. It specifies CASSQGSRGNEKLFF.

This clone occurred once. The V call is TRBV4-3, the J call TRBJ1-1; no firm D call. The CDR3 covers 15 residues. CDR1 LGHNA and CDR2 YSLEER come from the germline V gene. V lost 1 base to trimming and J lost 2 bases, with 11 bases between them. The CDR3 is CASSQVRRGNTEAFF. CDR3 coding DNA: TGCGCCAGCAGCCAAGTAAGACGAGGAAACACTGAAGCTTTCTTT.

This chain uses TRBV7-2 with TRBJ1-1, with TRBD1 matching over 7 bases. Germline-derived CDR1 and CDR2 are SGHTA and FQGNSA. CDR3 length equals 15 residues. Trimming at V came to 3 bases and at J to 0 bases, leaving 4 bases not matched to a gene. DNA for the CDR3: TGTGCCAGCAGCTTCTCCGGGACAGTGAACACTGAAGCTTTCTTT. It is translated as CASSFSGTVNTEAFF.

The CDR3, as DNA: TGTGCCACCAAACCCCAGGGATACTCTTTATCGACCCAGTACTTC. Translated, it gives CATKPQGYSLSTQYF. This chain links TRBV25-1 with TRBJ2-5; D is perhaps TRBD1 (5 bases). Germline CDR1 MGHDK, CDR2 SYGVNS. CDR3 length: 15 residues. Trimming took 10 bases from V and 7 from J, leaving 25 bases between them.

The J gene is TRBJ2-5, the V gene TRBV4-3; 7 positions agree with TRBD2. With V trimmed by 1 base and J by 4 bases, 3 bases remained unmatched. CDR1 LGHNA and CDR2 YSLEER come from the germline V gene. There are 14 residues in the CDR3. The CDR3 reads CASSQGAGAETQYF. The DNA for the CDR3 is TGCGCCAGCAGCCAAGGGGCGGGAGCAGAGACCCAGTACTTC.

This sequence joins TRBV12-3 or TRBV12-4 and TRBJ1-5, with unresolved D. The V gene lost 1 base and the J gene lost 6 bases, with 7 bases spanning the gap. The CDR3 runs to 13 residues. The CDR3 bases are TGTGCCAGCAGTTTAGGGCGGGTTCAGCCCCAGCATTTT. Its protein is CASSLGRVQPQHF.

The CDR3, as DNA: TGTGCCAGCAGTTTCCTAGCGGGACCTGGGGGGGGTGAGCAGTTCTTC. Amino acid sequence: CASSFLAGPGGGEQFF. The V call is TRBV11-3, the J call TRBJ2-1; TRBD2 aligns across 9 bases. The CDR3 has 16 residues. V lost 6 bases to trimming and J lost 9 bases; unmatched junction nucleotides: 15. Germline loops: CDR1 SGHNT, CDR2 YENEEA.

The chain recombines TRBV19 with TRBJ2-7; TRBD2 matches 7 bases. Trimming removed 5 bases from V and 1 base from J; junction bases left unmatched: 5. The CDR3 consists of 14 residues. Per germline, CDR1 LNHDA and CDR2 SQIVND (reference sequence). The CDR3 region is CASSLTSSSYEQYF. CDR3 nucleotide sequence: TGTGCCAGTAGTCTGACTAGCTCATCCTACGAGCAGTACTTC.

This chain connects TRBV3-1 (or the pseudogene TRBV3-2) to TRBJ2-2; perhaps TRBD1 as D (6 bases). The CDR3 has 14 residues. The V and J ends lost 4 bases and 4 bases respectively, with 10 bases between them. CDR1 and CDR2 (germline): LGHDT, YNNKEL (reference sequence). CDR3 region: CASSLQGSTGELFF. DNA for the CDR3: TGTGCCAGCAGCCTACAGGGTAGCACCGGGGAGCTGTTTTTT.

A remark on this clone: Sequence at one end of the junction differs from germline and may be a read error. This chain links TRBV7-7 with TRBJ1-1; the D is unclear. The CDR3 contains 13 residues. Germline-derived CDR1 and CDR2 are SSHAT and FNYEAQ (reference sequence). DNA for the CDR3: TGTGCTAGCAGCTTTGGTCCACTCACTGAAGCTTTCTTT. Residues: CASSFGPLTEAFF.

About this clone: Other DNA sequences of this sample code for an identical CDR3. J is TRBJ2-5 and V is TRBV9, with D possibly matching TRBD2 (5 bases). This CDR3 has 13 residues. The ends were cut back, 1 base at V and 2 bases at J, with 6 bases in the middle. Germline V CDR1 and CDR2: SGDLS, YYNGEE. CDR3 nucleotides: TGTGCCAGCAGCGTAACTAGTCAAGAGACCCAGTACTTC. Its protein is CASSVTSQETQYF.

V gene TRBV28 combines with J gene TRBJ1-2; D is unclear. Germline V lookup: CDR1 MDHEN, CDR2 SYDVKM. V lost 5 bases to trimming and J lost 2 bases, with 3 bases between them. This CDR3 has 11 residues. CDR3 sequence (DNA): TGTGCCAGCAGTCAGAACTATGGCTACACCTTC. Its translation is CASSQNYGYTF.

This CDR3 reads CASSQEGTATNYGYTF. CDR3 DNA: TGCGCCAGCAGCCAAGAAGGAACAGCTACTAACTATGGCTACACCTTC. The chain uses TRBV4-1 and TRBJ1-2, with D uncertain. The CDR3 consists of 16 residues. CDR1 and CDR2 (germline): MGHRA, YSYEKL. V was shortened by 0 bases and J by 0 bases, with 11 bases between the two germline ends.

This clone was counted a single time. J is TRBJ2-1 and V is TRBV9; 8 nucleotides agree with TRBD2. V lost 0 bases and J lost 10; bases outside the gene matches: 6. In germline, CDR1 is SGDLS, CDR2 YYNGEE. This CDR3 has 14 amino acids. The DNA for the CDR3 is TGTGCCAGCAGCGTAGAGACTAGCGCAATGGAGCAGTTCTTC. As protein: CASSVETSAMEQFF.

In regard to this clone: Relative to the germline gene, one junction end is altered; a read error may explain this. This sequence joins TRBV28 and TRBJ1-5, with 9 bases lining up with TRBD1. Germline V gene lookup returns CDR1 MDHEN and CDR2 SYDVKM. The length of the CDR3 is 14 residues. For the CDR3, the DNA is TGTGCCAGCAGTGCGACAGGGGGTAATCAACCCCAGCATTTT. Its translation: CASSATGGNQPQHF.

The chain uses TRBV7-9 and TRBJ2-3; D is undetermined. Trimming pared 3 bases from V and 0 bases from J, leaving 13 bases between. CDR3 length equals 16 residues. Looked up from germline, CDR1 is SEHNR and CDR2 is FQNEAQ (reference sequence). The CDR3 DNA reads as TGTGCCAGCAGCTTCTTCCACACCCCTAGCACAGATACGCAGTATTTT. Protein sequence: CASSFFHTPSTDTQYF.

This chain links TRBV7-9 with TRBJ1-1, with D possibly matching TRBD1 (6 bases). The CDR3 runs to 15 residues. Trimming took off 5 bases at V and 5 bases at J, with 18 bases between the two ends. Germline assignment: CDR1 SEHNR and CDR2 FQNEAQ (reference sequence). The chain's CDR3 is CASSQFAVQGTEAFF. CDR3 DNA: TGTGCCAGCAGCCAATTTGCGGTCCAGGGGACTGAAGCTTTCTTT.

The gene calls are TRBV18 and TRBJ2-2; no firm D call. The germline V gene has CDR1 KGHSH and CDR2 LQKENI. CDR3 length equals 16 residues. V was pared by 0 bases and J by 5 bases, with 13 bases between. The DNA for the CDR3 is TGTGCCAGCTCACCACCGGTCGGCCCTAGAACCGGGGAGCTGTTTTTT. It encodes CASSPPVGPRTGELFF. The full variable domain, with the rest looked up from reference TRBV18 and TRBJ2-2, is NAGVMQNPRHLVRRRGQEARLRCSPMKGHSHVYWYRQLPEEGLKFMVYLQKENIIDESGMPKERFSAEFPKEGPSILRIQQVVRGDSAAYFCASSPPVGPRTGELFFGEGSRLTVL.

The rearrangement uses TRBV7-2 and TRBJ1-2; D perhaps matches TRBD1 (5 bases). The germline V gene has CDR1 SGHTA and CDR2 FQGNSA. The CDR3 runs 13 residues. Trimming pared 6 bases from V and 5 bases from J, leaving 13 bases between. As DNA, the CDR3 is TGTGCCAGCAGTTCAGGGATAGCTTATGGCTACACCTTC. Protein sequence: CASSSGIAYGYTF.

This clone was detected only a few times. Other DNA sequences in the same sample also yield this CDR3. The rearrangement joins TRBV5-1 to TRBJ2-7; 9 bases are shared with TRBD1. The germline gives CDR1 SGHRS, CDR2 YFSETQ. There are 13 residues in the CDR3. Unmatched junction bases numbered 6, after V lost 4 bases and J lost 7 bases. The CDR3 spells CASSVRDRDEQYF. In DNA form, the CDR3 reads TGCGCCAGCAGCGTTCGGGACAGGGATGAGCAGTACTTC.

The chain employs TRBV11-2 and TRBJ1-4, with D unclear. The V gene lost 3 bases and the J gene lost 6 bases, with 17 bases spanning the gap. The CDR3 covers 16 residues. Germline V gene data show CDR1 as SGHAT and CDR2 as FQNNGV. Written as DNA, the CDR3 is TGTGCCAGCAGCTTTTTGTCACGAGGAACGGATGAAAAACTGTTTTTT. Protein: CASSFLSRGTDEKLFF.

The chain links TRBV7-9 to TRBJ2-1; TRBD2 matches at 9 bases. The V gene end was trimmed by 4 bases and the J gene end by 4 bases; junction bases not matched to a gene: 11. Germline lookup yields CDR1 SEHNR and CDR2 FQNEAQ (reference sequence). The CDR3 has 17 residues. The CDR3 protein is CASSSPKVAGAYNEQFF. In DNA, the CDR3 is TGTGCCAGCAGCTCCCCCAAGGTAGCGGGAGCTTACAATGAGCAGTTCTTC.